The TCR beta chain described here comes from a study of identical twins. Study-wide results and limits: Models underpredicted monozygotic twin sharing of out-of-frame TCR alpha.

Healthy Caucasian donors formed the entire cohort. This CDR3 contains 15 residues. Per germline, CDR1 MDHEN and CDR2 SYDVKM. Unmatched junction bases numbered 7, after V lost 8 bases and J lost 0 bases. Template switching created a universal primer site, and the cDNA included unique molecular identifiers. TCRdb used MiXCR to reprocess the 5' RACE reads, holding one entry per CDR3 protein. The sample lists some 1,600,000 distinct CDR3 sequences, about 30% seen once, with approximately 0.25% in the top ten. This clonotype has more than one count but fewer than ten. The antigen remains undetermined. Sequenced material: cord blood. The rearrangement uses TRBV28 and TRBJ1-5, with 7 bases aligning to TRBD1. This TCR was recovered from a newborn girl in good health. This CDR3 reads CASGTGAFSNQPQHF. The CDR3 nucleotides read TGTGCCAGCGGTACAGGGGCCTTTAGCAATCAGCCCCAGCATTTT.